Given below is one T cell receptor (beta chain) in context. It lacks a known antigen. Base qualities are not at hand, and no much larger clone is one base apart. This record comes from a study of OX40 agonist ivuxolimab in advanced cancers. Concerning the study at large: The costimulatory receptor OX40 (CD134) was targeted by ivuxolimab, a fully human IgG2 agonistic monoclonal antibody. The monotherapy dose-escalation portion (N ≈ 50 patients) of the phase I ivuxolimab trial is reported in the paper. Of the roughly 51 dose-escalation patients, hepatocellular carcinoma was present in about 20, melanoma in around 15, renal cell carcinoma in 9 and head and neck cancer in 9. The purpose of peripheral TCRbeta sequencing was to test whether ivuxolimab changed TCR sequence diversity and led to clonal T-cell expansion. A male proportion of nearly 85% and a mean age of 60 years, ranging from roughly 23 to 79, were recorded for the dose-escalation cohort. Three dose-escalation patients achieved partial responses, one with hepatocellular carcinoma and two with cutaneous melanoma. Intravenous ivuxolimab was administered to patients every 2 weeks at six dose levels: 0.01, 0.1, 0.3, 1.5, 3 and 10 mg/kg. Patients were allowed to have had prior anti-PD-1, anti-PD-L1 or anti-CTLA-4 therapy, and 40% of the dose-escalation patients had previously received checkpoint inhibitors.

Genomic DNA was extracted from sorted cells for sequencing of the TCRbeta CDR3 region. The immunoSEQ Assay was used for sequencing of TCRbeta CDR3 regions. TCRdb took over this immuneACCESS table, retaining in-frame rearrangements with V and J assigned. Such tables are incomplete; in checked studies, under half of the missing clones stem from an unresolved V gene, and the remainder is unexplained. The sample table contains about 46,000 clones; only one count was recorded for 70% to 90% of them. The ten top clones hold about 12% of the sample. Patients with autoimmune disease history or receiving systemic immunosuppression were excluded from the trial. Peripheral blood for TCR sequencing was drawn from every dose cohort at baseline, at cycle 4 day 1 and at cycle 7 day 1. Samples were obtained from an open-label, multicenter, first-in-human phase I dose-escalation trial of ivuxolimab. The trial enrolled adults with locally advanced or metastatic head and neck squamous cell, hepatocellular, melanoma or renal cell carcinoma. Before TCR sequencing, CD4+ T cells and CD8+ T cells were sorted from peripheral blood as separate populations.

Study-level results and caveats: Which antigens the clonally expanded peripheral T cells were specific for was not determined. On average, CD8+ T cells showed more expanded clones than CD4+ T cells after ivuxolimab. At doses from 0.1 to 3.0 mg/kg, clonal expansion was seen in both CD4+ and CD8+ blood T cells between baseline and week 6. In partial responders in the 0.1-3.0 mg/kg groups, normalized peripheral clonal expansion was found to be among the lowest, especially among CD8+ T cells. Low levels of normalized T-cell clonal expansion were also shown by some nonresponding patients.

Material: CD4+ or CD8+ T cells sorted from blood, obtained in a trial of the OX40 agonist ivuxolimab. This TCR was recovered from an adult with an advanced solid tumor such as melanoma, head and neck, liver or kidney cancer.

The nucleotide sequence reads as follows: TGTGCCAGCAGCCAGGGGCCCGAGCAGTACTTC. The translation is CASSQGPEQYF. The V and J segments used are TRBV13 and TRBJ2-7; the D gene is possibly TRBD1, with 6 bases matching. Trimming at the junction amounts to 5 bases on V and 6 bases on J, and the germline ends lie 8 bases apart. According to the germline V gene (reference sequence), CDR1 reads PRHDT and CDR2 reads FYEKMQ. The cysteine opens and the phenylalanine closes a CDR3 of 11 amino acids. The kept DNA is CDR3 alone, 33 bases in frame from the first base.